These 28 T cell receptor beta chains share one sample of origin, sequenced in a study of radiation and T cells in renal cell carcinoma. Repertoires were generated with immunoSEQ multiplex PCR, while TCRdb's copy carries only in-frame clones and drops some. The sample shows roughly 140,000 clones, about 91% of them seen only once. Time point indicated: blood 2 weeks post-SBRT. Treatment indicated: 15 Gy SBRT to primary tumor, nephrectomy 4 weeks later. The material was blood, obtained from a patient whose treatment included radiotherapy and nephrectomy. The origin of the receptors is a woman aged 45 to 65 with renal cell carcinoma.

CDR3 in DNA: TGTGCCAGCAGCCCCCATACGAACACTGAAGCTTTCTTT. Translating it yields CASSPHTNTEAFF. The chain links TRBV9 to TRBJ1-1, with D unresolved. Germline loops: CDR1 SGDLS, CDR2 YYNGEE. This CDR3 is 13 amino acids long. Trimming pared 4 bases from V and 1 base from J, leaving 8 bases between.

The genes are TRBV21-1 and TRBJ1-5; the table's D call, TRBD1, was not checked against the DNA. TRBV21-1 is a pseudogene locus. The CDR3 extends over 20 amino acids. The CDR3 region has the DNA TGTGCCAGCAGCAAATGTGTCGGACAGGGCCCTTATTATAGCAATCAGCCCCAGCATTTT. Its translation is CASSKCVGQGPYYSNQPQHF.

The chain has TRBV5-4 and TRBJ2-5; the D gene is possibly TRBD2 (7 bases). The CDR3 runs 16 residues. Germline lookup yields CDR1 SGHNT and CDR2 YYREEE (reference sequence). V lost 2 bases and J 4 bases, leaving 18 bases between the germline ends. CDR3 region: CASSFYTGGRRETQYF. CDR3 nucleotide sequence: TGTGCCAGCAGCTTCTACACGGGGGGCCGGAGAGAGACCCAGTACTTC.

The rearrangement uses TRBV5-1 and TRBJ2-3; D tentatively fits TRBD1 or TRBD2 (5 bases each). The CDR3 loop spans 15 amino acids. Germline values: CDR1 SGHRS, CDR2 YFSETQ. The germline V and J ends were trimmed by 1 base and 0 bases, with 9 bases remaining between them. The CDR3, as DNA: TGCGCCAGCAGCTTGCCCGGGGCTAGCACAGATACGCAGTATTTT. The encoded protein is CASSLPGASTDTQYF.

This chain connects TRBV4-1 to TRBJ2-7; a possible D gene is TRBD1 (6 bases). Trimming removed 3 bases at V and 0 bases at J, with 12 bases between. The V gene's germline CDR1 is MGHRA and CDR2 YSYEKL. The CDR3 covers 15 residues. In DNA form, the CDR3 reads TGCGCCAGCAGCCATCCGGGACACAACTCCTACGAGCAGTACTTC. This translates into CASSHPGHNSYEQYF.

The chain employs TRBV9 and TRBJ1-2, with 8 bases that match TRBD1. Per germline, CDR1 SGDLS and CDR2 YYNGEE. Germline trimming cut 5 bases from V and 6 bases from J; bases unmatched to any gene: 12. CDR3 length: 15 residues. The CDR3 bases are TGTGCCAGCAGTTCTGGACAGGGTATATGGAATGGCTACACCTTC. It translates to CASSSGQGIWNGYTF.

This chain joins TRBV7-2 and TRBJ1-2, with 7 bases aligning to TRBD1. Trimming cost V 5 bases and J 4 bases; bases outside gene matches: 4. The CDR3 contains 13 residues. Germline values: CDR1 SGHTA, CDR2 FQGNSA. Here the CDR3 DNA reads TGTGCCAGCAGCACCACAGGGGCCTATGGCTACACCTTC. It codes for CASSTTGAYGYTF.

This clone was seen a single time. The chain combines TRBV6-5 with TRBJ1-1, with D unresolved. This CDR3 contains 14 residues. From germline, CDR1 is MNHEY and CDR2 SVGAGI. The V and J ends lost 4 bases and 9 bases respectively, with 18 bases between them. CDR3 amino acids: CASSSGDRLTQAFF. As DNA, the CDR3 is TGTGCCAGCAGTTCGGGCGACCGCTTGACTCAAGCTTTCTTT.

The V gene is TRBV19, the J gene TRBJ1-1; 9 bases agree with TRBD1. The CDR3 totals 15 residues. Trimming removed 4 bases from V and 2 bases from J; junction bases left unmatched: 5. Germline V CDR1 and CDR2: LNHDA, SQIVND (reference sequence). The CDR3 loop reads CASSTPGQGNTEAFF. DNA for the CDR3: TGTGCCAGTAGTACCCCGGGACAGGGAAACACTGAAGCTTTCTTT.

The CDR3 DNA sequence: TGTGCCAGTAGTACTAATACAGGGAGGACCGGGGAGCTGTTTTTT. Its translation is CASSTNTGRTGELFF. V and J are TRBV19 and TRBJ2-2, with D perhaps matching TRBD1 or TRBD2 (6 bases each). V shed 4 bases and J shed 5 bases, with 14 bases lying between them. The CDR3 sequence is 15 residues long. CDR1 is LNHDA and CDR2 is SQIVND in the germline V gene (reference sequence).

This clone occurred a few times. The chain uses TRBV7-2 and TRBJ2-2; no definite D call. V was clipped by 0 bases and J by 4 bases, with 15 bases between them. This CDR3 region has 17 residues. CDR1 and CDR2 (germline): SGHTA, FQGNSA. CDR3 residues: CASSLAYRARRTGELFF. In DNA, the CDR3 is TGTGCCAGCAGCTTAGCTTATAGGGCCAGACGCACCGGGGAGCTGTTTTTT.

This clone was observed once. This chain connects TRBV7-9 to TRBJ2-1, with 7 nucleotides matching TRBD2. The V gene end was trimmed by 2 bases and the J gene end by 11 bases; junction bases not matched to a gene: 9. The germline CDR1 and CDR2 sequences are SEHNR and FQNEAQ (reference sequence). The CDR3 has 14 amino acids. CDR3 amino acids: CASSLIGRGTKQFF. The CDR3 nucleotides read TGTGCCAGCAGCTTAATAGGTCGAGGGACTAAGCAGTTCTTC. Together with reference TRBV7-9 and TRBJ2-1, the CDR3 gives the full variable domain: DTGVSQNPRHKITKRGQNVTFRCDPISEHNRLYWYRQTLGQGPEFLTYFQNEAQLEKSRLLSDRFSAERPKGSFSTLEIQRTEQGDSAMYLCASSLIGRGTKQFFGPGTRLTVL.

This sequence joins TRBV5-1 and TRBJ2-1, with 10 bases fitting TRBD1. After removal of 4 bases from V and 3 bases from J, the junction contained 4 bases not matched to a gene. In germline, CDR1 is SGHRS, CDR2 YFSETQ. The CDR3 is 15 residues long. The CDR3 is CASSGQGVGYNEQFF. CDR3 bases: TGCGCCAGCAGCGGACAGGGGGTTGGCTACAATGAGCAGTTCTTC. The whole variable domain, remainder taken from reference TRBV5-1 and TRBJ2-1, is KAGVTQTPRYLIKTRGQQVTLSCSPISGHRSVSWYQQTPGQGLQFLFEYFSETQRNKGNFPGRFSGRQFSNSRSEMNVSTLELGDSALYLCASSGQGVGYNEQFFGPGTRLTVL.

This chain links TRBV19 with TRBJ1-1; possible D gene TRBD1, 5 bases. Trimming shortened V by 5 bases and J by 0 bases, and 7 bases separated the two germline ends. The length of the CDR3 is 13 residues. Germline loops: CDR1 LNHDA, CDR2 SQIVND (reference sequence). CDR3 sequence: CASSVGVNTEAFF. The CDR3 nucleotides are TGTGCCAGTAGTGTAGGGGTGAACACTGAAGCTTTCTTT.

The CDR3 spells CASRSKSPQHF. In nucleotides, the CDR3 is TGTGCCAGCAGATCCAAGTCCCCCCAGCATTTT. The V gene is TRBV7-9, the J gene TRBJ1-5; no firm D call. This CDR3 is built from 11 residues. V was pared by 6 bases and J by 10 bases, with 10 bases between. Germline assignment: CDR1 SEHNR and CDR2 FQNEAQ (reference sequence).

The chain has TRBV19 and TRBJ2-7, with unresolved D. V lost 5 bases to trimming and J lost 0 bases, with 14 bases between them. The germline V gene has CDR1 LNHDA and CDR2 SQIVND (reference sequence). The CDR3 spans 15 residues. The DNA for the CDR3 is TGTGCCAGTAGTTTTGCGTTCGGTGGCTCCTACGAGCAGTACTTC. This translates into CASSFAFGGSYEQYF.

The V call is TRBV6-6, the J call TRBJ1-6, with unresolved D. Trimming cost V 2 bases and J 13 bases, with 15 bases left between them. The CDR3 is 14 residues long. CDR1 and CDR2 from the germline V gene are MNHNY and SVGAGI (reference sequence). The CDR3 loop reads CASSYVQDGSPLHF. As DNA, the CDR3 is TGTGCCAGCAGTTACGTCCAGGATGGTTCGCCCCTCCACTTT.

This clone is a singleton in its sample. This chain uses TRBV11-2 with TRBJ2-1, with a tentative D call TRBD1 (6 bases). This CDR3 spans 15 amino acids. Germline V gene data show CDR1 as SGHAT and CDR2 as FQNNGV. Trimming removed 0 bases from V and 9 bases from J, with 15 bases in between. Written as DNA, the CDR3 is TGTGCCAGCAGCTTAGATAGGGGGACCTCTGGTGAGCAGTTCTTC. Encoded protein: CASSLDRGTSGEQFF.

J is TRBJ2-1 and V is TRBV5-6; D might be TRBD1 or TRBD2, each matching 6 bases. V lost 4 bases and J lost 2, with 10 bases in between. The CDR3 length is 14 residues. CDR1 is SGHDT, CDR2 YYEEEE, per germline. This CDR3 is CASSGGPPYNEQFF. Written as DNA, the CDR3 is TGTGCCAGCAGCGGGGGGCCGCCCTACAATGAGCAGTTCTTC.

V and J are TRBV19 and TRBJ1-2, with D unresolved. CDR3 length: 12 residues. Trimming took off 10 bases at V and 2 bases at J, with 11 bases between the two ends. CDR1 is LNHDA, CDR2 SQIVND, per germline (reference sequence). CDR3 protein: CAKRWKNYGYTF. Here the CDR3 DNA reads TGTGCCAAACGGTGGAAAAACTATGGCTACACCTTC. Together with reference TRBV19 and TRBJ1-2, the CDR3 gives the full variable domain: DGGITQSPKYLFRKEGQNVTLSCEQNLNHDAMYWYRQDPGQGLRLIYYSQIVNDFQKGDIAEGYSVSREKKESFPLTVTSAQKNPTAFYLCAKRWKNYGYTFGSGTRLTVV.

The rearrangement joins TRBV7-3 to TRBJ2-3, with TRBD1 matching over 9 bases. The ends lost 4 bases at V and 1 base at J; junction bases unmatched: 3. The CDR3 is made up of 15 amino acids. Germline-derived CDR1 and CDR2 are SGHTA and FQGTGA. The CDR3 region is CASSSTGGGTDTQYF. The CDR3 coding sequence is TGTGCCAGCAGCTCTACAGGGGGCGGCACAGATACGCAGTATTTT.

The chain joins TRBV6-6 to TRBJ2-5; 8 bases line up with TRBD1. Losses at the gene ends were 5 bases for V and 6 bases for J; bases not matched to a gene: 2. This CDR3 spans 12 amino acids. The germline V gene has CDR1 MNHNY and CDR2 SVGAGI (reference sequence). The CDR3 DNA reads TGTGCCAGCAGTGGACAGGGTCAGACCCAGTACTTC. Translating it yields CASSGQGQTQYF.

J is TRBJ2-1 and V is TRBV9; 9 bases agree with TRBD2. CDR3 length equals 16 residues. V shed 0 bases, J shed 4 bases, and the junction held 5 bases outside the gene matches. Per germline, CDR1 SGDLS and CDR2 YYNGEE. The CDR3 region has the DNA TGTGCCAGCAGCGTAGATAGCGGGGGCCTATACAATGAGCAGTTCTTC. This codes for CASSVDSGGLYNEQFF. The full variable domain, in which reference TRBV9 and TRBJ2-1 provide the parts outside the CDR3, is DSGVTQTPKHLITATGQRVTLRCSPRSGDLSVYWYQQSLDQGLQFLIQYYNGEERAKGNILERFSAQQFPDLHSELNLSSLELGDSALYFCASSVDSGGLYNEQFFGPGTRLTVL.

The chain has TRBV7-2 and TRBJ1-1; 8 positions agree with TRBD1. Germline V gene sequence: CDR1 SGHTA, CDR2 FQGNSA. The V segment lost 4 bases and the J segment 1 base; nucleotides outside the gene matches: 5. The CDR3 sequence is 15 residues long. CDR3 loop: CASSSRQGRNTEAFF. The DNA for the CDR3 is TGTGCCAGCAGCTCCCGACAGGGGAGGAACACTGAAGCTTTCTTT.

The CDR3 coding sequence is TGTGCCAGTAGTATAGAGGAGACCCAGTACTTC. It translates to CASSIEETQYF. The chain has TRBV19 and TRBJ2-5; D gene uncertain. This CDR3 has 11 amino acids. Trimming cost V 0 bases and J 5 bases, with 1 base left between them. CDR1 is LNHDA and CDR2 is SQIVND in the germline V gene (reference sequence).

CDR3 coding DNA: TGTGCCAGCTCACTCCTTCGGCCGGTGGGGAATTCACCCCTCCACTTT. Translating gives CASSLLRPVGNSPLHF. The V call is TRBV18, the J call TRBJ1-6; D is undetermined. V shed 4 bases and J shed 7 bases, with 17 bases lying between them. Germline V gene lookup returns CDR1 KGHSH and CDR2 LQKENI. The CDR3 has 16 amino acids.

The genes are TRBV25-1 and TRBJ2-1, with 10 bases identical to TRBD1. Germline CDR1 reads MGHDK; CDR2 reads SYGVNS. The CDR3 is made up of 15 amino acids. The trim removed 3 bases at V and 7 bases at J, leaving 6 bases unmatched. This chain's CDR3 is CASSDLGQGWNEQFF. The CDR3 bases are TGTGCCAGCAGTGATTTGGGACAGGGGTGGAATGAGCAGTTCTTC.

Only one count was recorded for this clone. The chain uses TRBV4-2 and TRBJ1-2, with a weak D call TRBD1 (5 bases). The length of the CDR3 is 14 residues. V was clipped by 1 base and J by 6 bases, with 12 bases between them. Per germline, CDR1 LGHNA and CDR2 YNFKEQ. This CDR3 is CASSQVAGRDGYTF. CDR3 nucleotides: TGTGCCAGCAGCCAAGTTGCAGGGAGAGATGGCTACACCTTC.